This is a list of T cell receptor beta chains from one sample in a study of naive and memory T cell subsets. From the UMI-ligation and nested PCR reads, TCRdb called clonotypes with MiXCR, one entry per CDR3 protein. The data hold roughly 140,000 distinct CDR3 sequences, with 15% to 20% observed a single time. The sequenced sample was naive CD4+ T cells from blood. These TCRs come from a human donor in good health. Both conserved end residues are part of each CDR3. D genes are given only for firm matches. Clone size is not always given. Where it is, it says once, few, many or a class for expanded clones.

J | size | V | D | DNA | CDR3
TRBJ2-5 | . | TRBV7-6 | . | TGTGCCAGCAGCTTAGGACTGGGGAGTGAGACCCAGTACTTC | CASSLGLGSETQYF
TRBJ2-7 | few | TRBV4-2 | . | TGTGCCAGCAGCGCCCGGGACTCCCTCGACGAGCAGTACTTC | CASSARDSLDEQYF
TRBJ2-7 | . | TRBV10-3 | TRBD1 | TGTGCCATCAGTCAGACAGGGAAAACCCTCGAGCAGTACTTC | CAISQTGKTLEQYF
TRBJ1-5 | . | TRBV9 | . | TGTGCCAGCAGCGTACGCGGGGAGAGCAATCAGCCCCAGCATTTT | CASSVRGESNQPQHF
TRBJ1-4 | many | TRBV28 | . | TGTGCCAGCAGTTTGTGGAGAGAAAAACTGTTTTTT | CASSLWREKLFF
TRBJ2-7 | many | TRBV4-1 | . | TGCGCCAGCAGCCAAGATTTCGGGGACACCTCCTACGAGCAGTACTTC | CASSQDFGDTSYEQYF
TRBJ2-1 | . | TRBV6-6 | . | TGTGCCAGCAGTCCTAATAGCGGCTCCTACAATGAGCAGTTCTTC | CASSPNSGSYNEQFF
TRBJ1-1 | . | TRBV5-1 | . | TGCGCCAGCAGCTTGGGATGGTCATTGAACACTGAAGCTTTCTTT | CASSLGWSLNTEAFF
TRBJ1-1 | . | TRBV7-2 | TRBD1 | TGTGCCAGCAGCTTAGCCAATCCGGGACAGGGGTACACTGAAGCTTTCTTT | CASSLANPGQGYTEAFF
TRBJ2-1 | few | TRBV7-2 | . | TGTGCCAGCAGCTTAGCCTACAGCTCCTACAATGAGCAGTTCTTC | CASSLAYSSYNEQFF
TRBJ1-2 | . | TRBV6-5 | . | TGTGCCAGCAGTTACGAGGTCAACTATGGCTACACCTTC | CASSYEVNYGYTF
TRBJ1-2 | few | TRBV12-5 | TRBD1 | TGTGCTAGTGGTTTGGTATTCCCAGGGGACAGGACCTATGGCTACACCTTC | CASGLVFPGDRTYGYTF
TRBJ2-1 | . | TRBV12-5 | TRBD2 | TGTGCTAGTGGTTCCCGACTAGCGGTGAGCTCCTACAATGAGCAGTTCTTC | CASGSRLAVSSYNEQFF
TRBJ1-1 | . | TRBV28 | . | TGTGCCAGCAGCCCAGGGTCGCATACCTCGAACACTGAAGCTTTCTTT | CASSPGSHTSNTEAFF
TRBJ2-7 | . | TRBV3-1 | . | TGTGCCAGCAGCCAAGTTAGTACTTCGGCCTACGAGCAGTACTTC | CASSQVSTSAYEQYF
TRBJ2-1 | . | TRBV9 | TRBD2 | TGTGCCAGCAGCGAAAGAGGGACTCTAGCGGGAGCGGGTGAGCAGTTCTTC | CASSERGTLAGAGEQFF
TRBJ1-1 | . | TRBV20-1 | TRBD1 | TGCAGTGCTAGAGAGTCCCGGTGGCAGGGGGGATTGGAAGCTTTCTTT | CSARESRWQGGLEAFF
TRBJ1-5 | . | TRBV7-2 | . | TGTGCCAGCAGCTCCAGGACCGGTGGCCAGCCCCAGCATTTT | CASSSRTGGQPQHF
TRBJ2-1 | many | TRBV20-1 | TRBD2 | TGCAGTGCTCCGCTCCTAGCGGCGCAGTTCTTC | CSAPLLAAQFF
TRBJ2-7 | many | TRBV7-2 | TRBD2 | TGTGCCAGCAGCTTAGCGGGCGGGGGTACCTACGAGCAGTACTTC | CASSLAGGGTYEQYF
TRBJ2-1 | . | TRBV12-3/TRBV12-4 | . | TGTGCCAGCCGCTCCCCTTCCTACAATGAGCAGTTCTTC | CASRSPSYNEQFF
TRBJ2-5 | few | TRBV5-1 | TRBD1 | TGCGCCAGCAGCCAGGACAGGGGACAGCAAGAGACCCAGTACTTC | CASSQDRGQQETQYF
TRBJ2-1 | . | TRBV5-1 | . | TGCGCCAGCAGCCCATCCGGGATCGATGAGCAGTTCTTC | CASSPSGIDEQFF
TRBJ2-1 | few | TRBV7-9 | TRBD2 | TGTGCCAGCAGCTTAGGCACTAGCGGGAGCGGTCGAGATAGTGAGCAGTTCTTC | CASSLGTSGSGRDSEQFF
TRBJ2-3 | many | TRBV11-2 | . | TGTGCCAGCAGCGGGGGCCCCGGGGCGGCCACCCAGTATTTT | CASSGGPGAATQYF
TRBJ1-2 | few | TRBV12-3/TRBV12-4 | . | TGTGCCAGCAGTTCCTCTGGGAGGGCCTATGGCTACACCTTC | CASSSSGRAYGYTF
TRBJ2-3 | few | TRBV27 | TRBD2 | TGTGCCAGCAGTTCAATTAGCGGGAGGCCCACAGATACGCAGTATTTT | CASSSISGRPTDTQYF
TRBJ2-7 | few | TRBV20-1 | TRBD2 | TGCAGTGCTAGAGATGTAGCGGGAGTGGGGGAGCAGTACTTC | CSARDVAGVGEQYF
TRBJ2-1 | few | TRBV20-1 | TRBD2 | TGCAGTGCTAGAACTAGCGGAGACCTCAATGAGCAGTTCTTC | CSARTSGDLNEQFF
TRBJ2-3 | once | TRBV5-4 | . | TGTGCCAGCAGCTTGAGGTCGGGGTCTGCCGACCGTCTAGATACGCAGTATTTT | CASSLRSGSADRLDTQYF
TRBJ2-3 | few | TRBV9 | TRBD1 | TGTGCCAGCACCCGGGACAGGGGGTACGATACGCAGTATTTT | CASTRDRGYDTQYF
TRBJ1-5 | . | TRBV20-1 | TRBD1 | TGCAGTGCTAGCATACAGGGGGCTAGCAATCAGCCCCAGCATTTT | CSASIQGASNQPQHF
TRBJ2-5 | few | TRBV7-2 | TRBD1 | TGTGCCAGCGGCCGGGACAGGGGGCCGGAGACCCAGTACTTC | CASGRDRGPETQYF
TRBJ2-6 | few | TRBV10-3 | . | TGTGCCATCAGTGAGTCGGCCAGGTTGAACGGGGGGGCCAACGTCCTGACTTTC | CAISESARLNGGANVLTF
TRBJ2-3 | . | TRBV5-1 | TRBD2 | TGCGCCAGCAGCGTGGGACTAGTAGTGGATACGCAGTATTTT | CASSVGLVVDTQYF
TRBJ2-3 | . | TRBV4-3 | . | TGCGCCAGCAGCCAAGATTCCGAGAATAATCAGCCCCAGTATTTT | CASSQDSENNQPQYF
TRBJ2-1 | few | TRBV28 | TRBD1 | TGTGCCAGCAGTGTCACAGGGGTAACCAGGGATGAGCAGTTCTTC | CASSVTGVTRDEQFF
TRBJ2-7 | . | TRBV7-2 | TRBD2 | TGTGCCAGCAGCCACGCTGCGCTAGCGGGGGGAGAGCAGTACTTC | CASSHAALAGGEQYF
TRBJ2-3 | few | TRBV6-6 | TRBD2 | TGTGCCAGCAGTTTAGGGCGGGGGGGCACAGATACGCAGTATTTT | CASSLGRGGTDTQYF
TRBJ1-2 | . | TRBV10-3 | TRBD1 | TGTGCCATCAGTGAGTCGCTAGGCGCAGGGGGCGCGGGCGCGAACTATGGCTACACCTTC | CAISESLGAGGAGANYGYTF
TRBJ1-5 | . | TRBV12-3/TRBV12-4 | . | TGTGCCAGCAGTTTAGCCGGAGATCGGGGCCAGCATTTT | CASSLAGDRGQHF
TRBJ2-3 | few | TRBV4-2 | TRBD2 | TGTGCCAGCAGCCTCTCTGCCGGGACTACAGTTCCAGATACGCAGTATTTT | CASSLSAGTTVPDTQYF
TRBJ1-5 | few | TRBV19 | . | TGTGCCAGTAGTTTTGGTCAAACAGGGTACCAGCCCCAGCATTTT | CASSFGQTGYQPQHF
TRBJ1-2 | many | TRBV7-9 | TRBD1 | TGTGCCAGCAGCCTCGGACAGGGGGGTGGCTACACCTTC | CASSLGQGGGYTF
TRBJ2-5 | . | TRBV12-3/TRBV12-4 | . | TGTGCCAGCAGTAATGATGGGGGGGCAGAAGAGACCCAGTACTTC | CASSNDGGAEETQYF